The T cell receptor beta chain described here comes from a study of T cell responses to AZD1222 COVID-19 vaccine. Germline V gene sequence: CDR1 MDHEN, CDR2 SYDVKM. CDR3 length equals 18 residues. V lost 1 base and J 0 bases, leaving 16 bases between the germline ends. A note on this clone: Its antigen remains unknown.

Sequencing used immunoSEQ multiplex PCR; TCRdb keeps in-frame clones, though not all of them. The sample has 150,000 or so clones; about nine tenths are singletons. General study findings and limits: Nearly half of unique spike-specific TCRs reportedly avoided B.1.351 and B.1.1.7 mutated regions. The study identified only five or six AZD1222 recipients as seropositive at baseline.

The receptor was derived from an adult in good health. This chain joins TRBV28 and TRBJ1-5; D might be TRBD1 (5 bases). Sequencing used peripheral blood, obtained on day 0 of AZD1222 vaccination. The DNA for the CDR3 is TGTGCCAGCAGTTTATTTGGGCAGGGAGGGGATAGCAATCAGCCCCAGCATTTT. Amino acids: CASSLFGQGGDSNQPQHF.